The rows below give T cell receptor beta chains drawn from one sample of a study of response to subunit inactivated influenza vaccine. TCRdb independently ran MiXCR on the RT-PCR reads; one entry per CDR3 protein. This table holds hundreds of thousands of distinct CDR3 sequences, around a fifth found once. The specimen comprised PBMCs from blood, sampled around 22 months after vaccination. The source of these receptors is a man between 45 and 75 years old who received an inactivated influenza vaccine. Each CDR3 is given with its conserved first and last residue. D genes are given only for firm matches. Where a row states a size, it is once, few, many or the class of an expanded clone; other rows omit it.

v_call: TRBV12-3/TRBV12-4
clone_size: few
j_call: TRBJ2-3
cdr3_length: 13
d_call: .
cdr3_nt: TGTGCCAGCAGTTCCGGCGGAGGGGATACGCAGTATTTT
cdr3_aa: CASSSGGGDTQYF

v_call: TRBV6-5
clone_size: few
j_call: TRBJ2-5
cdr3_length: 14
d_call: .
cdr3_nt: TGTGCCAGCAGTTATAGCTCAAACCAAGAGACCCAGTACTTC
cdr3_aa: CASSYSSNQETQYF

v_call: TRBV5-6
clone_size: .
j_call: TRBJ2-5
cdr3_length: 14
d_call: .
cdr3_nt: TGTGCCAGCAGCTTGCCAGCGGTCTCGGAGACCCAGTACTTC
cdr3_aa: CASSLPAVSETQYF

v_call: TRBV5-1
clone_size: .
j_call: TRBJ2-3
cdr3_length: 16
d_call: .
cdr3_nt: TGCGCCAGCAGCTTGGTTGGGGGATACAGCACAGATACGCAGTATTTT
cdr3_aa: CASSLVGGYSTDTQYF

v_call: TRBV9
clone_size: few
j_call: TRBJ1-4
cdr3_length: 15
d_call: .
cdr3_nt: TGTGCCAGCAGCCCCCGCGGGTTGACTAATGAAAAACTGTTTTTT
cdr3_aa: CASSPRGLTNEKLFF

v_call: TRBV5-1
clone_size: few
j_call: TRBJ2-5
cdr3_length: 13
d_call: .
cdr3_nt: TGCGCCAGCAGCTTTGGAGGGAGGGAGACCCAGTACTTC
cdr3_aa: CASSFGGRETQYF

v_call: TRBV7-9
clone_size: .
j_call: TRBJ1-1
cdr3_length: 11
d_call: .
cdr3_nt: TGTGCCAGCAGCCCGGCCAGGGTGGCTTTCTTT
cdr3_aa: CASSPARVAFF

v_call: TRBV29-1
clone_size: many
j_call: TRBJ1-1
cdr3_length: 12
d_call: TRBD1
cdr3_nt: TGCAGCGTTTCACAGGGGAGAACTGAAGCTTTCTTT
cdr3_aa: CSVSQGRTEAFF

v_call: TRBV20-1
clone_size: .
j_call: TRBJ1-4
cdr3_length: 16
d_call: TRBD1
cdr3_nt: TGCAGTGCCTCCCGGACAGGCACCCCAACTAATGAAAAACTGTTTTTT
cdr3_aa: CSASRTGTPTNEKLFF

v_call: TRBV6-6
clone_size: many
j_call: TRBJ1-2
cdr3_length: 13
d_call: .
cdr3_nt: TGTGCCAGCAGTTACTCTACCCTCTATGGCTACACCTTC
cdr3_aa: CASSYSTLYGYTF

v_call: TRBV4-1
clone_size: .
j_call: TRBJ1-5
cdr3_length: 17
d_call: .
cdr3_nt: TGCGCCAGCAGCCAAGAACCCCACACGGTCGGCAATCAGCCCCAGCATTTT
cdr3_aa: CASSQEPHTVGNQPQHF

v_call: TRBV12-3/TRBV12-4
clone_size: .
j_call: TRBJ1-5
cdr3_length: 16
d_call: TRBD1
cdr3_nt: TGTGCCAGCAGGCAAGGGACAGGGGGACGGAATCAGCCCCAGCATTTT
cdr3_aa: CASRQGTGGRNQPQHF

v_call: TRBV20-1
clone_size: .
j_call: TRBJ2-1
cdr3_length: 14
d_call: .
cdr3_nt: TGCAGTGCTAGTGAAGGGGCGGCCTACAATGAGCAGTTCTTC
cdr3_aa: CSASEGAAYNEQFF

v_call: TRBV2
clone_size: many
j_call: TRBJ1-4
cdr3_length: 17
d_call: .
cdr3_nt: TGTGCCAGCAAGCCCCCCGCCAGCGAGACAACTAATGAAAAACTGTTTTTT
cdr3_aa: CASKPPASETTNEKLFF

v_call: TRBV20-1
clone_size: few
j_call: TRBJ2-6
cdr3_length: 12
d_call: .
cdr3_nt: TGCAGTGCTAGAGCCGGGGCCAACGTCCTGACTTTC
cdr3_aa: CSARAGANVLTF

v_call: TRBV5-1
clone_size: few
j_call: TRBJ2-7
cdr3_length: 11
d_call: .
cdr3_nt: TGCGCCAGCAGCCGAGCCTACGAGCAGTACTTC
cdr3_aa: CASSRAYEQYF

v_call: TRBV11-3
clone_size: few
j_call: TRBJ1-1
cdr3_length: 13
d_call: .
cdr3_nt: TGTGCCAGCAGCTCTGGGCCGGGTACTGAAGCTTTCTTT
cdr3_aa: CASSSGPGTEAFF

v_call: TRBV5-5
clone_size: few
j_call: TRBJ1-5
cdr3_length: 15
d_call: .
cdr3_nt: TGTGCCAGCAGCCCCGCAGTTCTTAGCAATCAGCCCCAGCATTTT
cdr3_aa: CASSPAVLSNQPQHF

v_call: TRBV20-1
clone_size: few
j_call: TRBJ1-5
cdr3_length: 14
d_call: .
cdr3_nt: TGCAGTGCTAGAGCGGGGGGCGGCAATCAGCCCCAGCATTTT
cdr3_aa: CSARAGGGNQPQHF

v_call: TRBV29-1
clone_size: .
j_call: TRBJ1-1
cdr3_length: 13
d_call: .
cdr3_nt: TGCAGCGTAGGACGGAAGATGAACACTGAAGCTTTCTTT
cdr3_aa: CSVGRKMNTEAFF

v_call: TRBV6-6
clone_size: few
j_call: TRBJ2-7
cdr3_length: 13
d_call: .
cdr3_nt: TGTGCCAGCAGTTACTCGGCCGTAGACGAGCAGTACTTC
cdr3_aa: CASSYSAVDEQYF

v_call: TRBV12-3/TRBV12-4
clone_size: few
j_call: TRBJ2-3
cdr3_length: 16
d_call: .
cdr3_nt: TGTGCCAGCAGTTTCGTTTTGGGGACCGGCACAGATACGCAGTATTTT
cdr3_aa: CASSFVLGTGTDTQYF

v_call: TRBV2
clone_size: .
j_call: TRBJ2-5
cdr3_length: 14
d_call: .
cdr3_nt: TGTGCCAGCAGTGAAGTGGAGGTAGTGGAGACCCAGTACTTC
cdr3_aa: CASSEVEVVETQYF

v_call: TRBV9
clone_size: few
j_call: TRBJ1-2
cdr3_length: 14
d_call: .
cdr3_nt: TGTGCCAGCAGCGTAGGTAGCACAGCTTATGGCTACACCTTC
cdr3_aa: CASSVGSTAYGYTF

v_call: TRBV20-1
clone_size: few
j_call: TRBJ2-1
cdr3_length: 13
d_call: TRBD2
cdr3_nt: TGCAGTGCGGACGGACTAGCGAGCAATGAGCAGTTCTTC
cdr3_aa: CSADGLASNEQFF

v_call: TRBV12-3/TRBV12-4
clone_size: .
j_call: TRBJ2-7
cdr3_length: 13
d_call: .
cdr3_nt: TGTGCCAGCAGATCGACAGTCGACTACGAGCAGTACTTC
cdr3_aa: CASRSTVDYEQYF

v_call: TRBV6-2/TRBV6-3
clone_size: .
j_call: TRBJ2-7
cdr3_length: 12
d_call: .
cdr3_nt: TGTGCCAGCAGCCGATACCGGGCCGAGCAGTACTTC
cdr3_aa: CASSRYRAEQYF

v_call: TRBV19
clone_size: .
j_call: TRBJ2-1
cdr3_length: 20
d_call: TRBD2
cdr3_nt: TGTGCCAGTAGTACGGCGCGGATTAGCGGGAGGGCCGGGTCCTACAATGAGCAGTTCTTC
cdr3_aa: CASSTARISGRAGSYNEQFF

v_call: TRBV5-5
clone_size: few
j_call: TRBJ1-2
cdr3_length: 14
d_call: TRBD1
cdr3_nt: TGTGCCAGCAGCGCCGACAGGGGTTCCTATGGCTACACCTTC
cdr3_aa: CASSADRGSYGYTF

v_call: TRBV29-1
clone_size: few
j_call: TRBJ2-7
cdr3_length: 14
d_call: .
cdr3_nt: TGCAGCGTTGGAGCCCGGCTGGGGGGCTACGAGCAGTACTTC
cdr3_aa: CSVGARLGGYEQYF

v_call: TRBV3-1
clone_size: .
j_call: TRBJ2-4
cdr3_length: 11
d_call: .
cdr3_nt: TGTGCCAGCAGCCAAGGTTACATTCAGTACTTC
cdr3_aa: CASSQGYIQYF

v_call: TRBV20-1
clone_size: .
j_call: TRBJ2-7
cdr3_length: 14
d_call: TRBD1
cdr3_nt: TGCAGTGCTAGAACCGGGACAGGGGGCGGCGAGCAGTACTTC
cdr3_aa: CSARTGTGGGEQYF

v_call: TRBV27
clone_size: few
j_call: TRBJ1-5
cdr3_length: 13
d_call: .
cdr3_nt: TGTGCCAGCAAAGACGGAATAGGTCAGCCCCAGCATTTT
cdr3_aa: CASKDGIGQPQHF

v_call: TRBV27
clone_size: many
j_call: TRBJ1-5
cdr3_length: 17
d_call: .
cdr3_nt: TGTGCCAGCAGTTTATCGGGGGGGACGGTCAGCAATCAGCCCCAGCATTTT
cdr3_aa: CASSLSGGTVSNQPQHF